The next 31 T cell receptor beta chains were all read from a single sample in a study of T cells in Graves' hyperthyroidism and ophthalmopathy. RNA transcripts gave rise to amplified TCR beta CDR3 regions. First-round RT-PCR with HTBI primers amplified the TCR CDR3 region. MiXCR, run by TCRdb on the multiplex PCR reads, gives a single entry per CDR3 protein. The sample lists over 400,000 distinct CDR3 sequences; about 20% were seen once. The sequencing sample was made of blood. These receptors originate from a woman in her sixties or seventies with Graves' ophthalmopathy.

The chain employs TRBV12-3 or TRBV12-4 and TRBJ2-2, with 7 bases that match TRBD2. This CDR3 is 13 amino acids long. With 2 bases clipped from V and 7 bases from J, the junction kept 1 base outside the gene matches. The CDR3, as DNA: TGTGCCAGCAGTTTATCGGGAGGCGGGGAGCTGTTTTTT. Its protein is CASSLSGGGELFF.

This clonotype was seen ten or more times. The rearrangement uses TRBV24-1 and TRBJ2-3; no reliable D call. The CDR3 length is 14 residues. CDR1 and CDR2 (germline): KGHDR, SFDVKD. Trimming pared 1 base from V and 2 bases from J, leaving 6 bases between. CDR3 DNA: TGTGCCACCAGTGATTTAGCGTACACAGATACGCAGTATTTT. Translation gives CATSDLAYTDTQYF.

The CDR3 sequence: CASSQDGGVQATQYF. The CDR3 DNA sequence: TGTGCCAGCAGCCAGGACGGCGGGGTCCAGGCTACGCAGTATTTT. The chain uses TRBV7-2 and TRBJ2-3, with a tentative D call TRBD2 (6 bases). Germline-derived CDR1 and CDR2 are SGHTA and FQGNSA. The CDR3 has 15 residues. The V end lost 5 bases, the J end lost 8 bases, and 20 bases lay between the germline ends.

V gene TRBV5-1 combines with J gene TRBJ1-1, with D perhaps matching TRBD1 (6 bases). The ends were cut back, 4 bases at V and 6 bases at J, with 16 bases in the middle. The germline CDR1 and CDR2 sequences are SGHRS and YFSETQ. The CDR3 length is 14 residues. The DNA of the CDR3 is TGCGCCAGCAGCCTCGGGACATGGGGCTCTGAAGCTTTCTTT. It translates to CASSLGTWGSEAFF.

The table lists this clonotype with many counts. The chain recombines TRBV6-5 with TRBJ2-1; the match to TRBD2 covers 8 bases. The CDR3 extends over 15 amino acids. Trimming at V came to 0 bases and at J to 7 bases, leaving 5 bases not matched to a gene. Germline V gene sequence: CDR1 MNHEY, CDR2 SVGAGI. DNA of the CDR3: TGTGCCAGCAGTTACTCCGGGACTAGTAGAAATGAGCAGTTCTTC. Protein sequence: CASSYSGTSRNEQFF.

The V gene is TRBV29-1, the J gene TRBJ2-1; D uncertain. The CDR3 covers 10 residues. Trimming took off 4 bases at V and 6 bases at J, with 4 bases between the two ends. CDR1 is SQVTM, CDR2 ANQGSEA, per germline. CDR3: CSVVSNEQFF. In DNA, the CDR3 is TGCAGCGTTGTAAGCAATGAGCAGTTCTTC.

With regard to this clonotype: A single base separates this from a much larger clone, so it may be a read error. No conserved phenylalanine or tryptophan ends this CDR3, so it is likely a read error. This chain uses TRBV27 with TRBJ1-1, with D hard to call. V was trimmed by 4 bases and J by 1 base, leaving 10 bases between them. Looked up from germline, CDR1 is MNHEY and CDR2 is SMNVEV (reference sequence). The CDR3 contains 14 residues. CDR3 DNA: TGTGCCAGCAGTTCGTTGACGGAGAACACTGAAGCTTTCATT. Translating gives CASSSLTENTEAFI.

CDR3 amino acids: CTSSPRLAGGGETQYF. The CDR3 region has the DNA TGTACCAGCAGCCCCCGACTAGCGGGAGGCGGAGAGACCCAGTACTTC. The gene calls are TRBV7-2 and TRBJ2-5; 13 positions agree with TRBD2. The ends lost 5 bases at V and 4 bases at J; junction bases unmatched: 7. Germline values: CDR1 SGHTA, CDR2 FQGNSA. This CDR3 region has 16 residues.

This sequence joins TRBV24-1 and TRBJ2-1; 7 bases align to TRBD2. Per germline, CDR1 KGHDR and CDR2 SFDVKD. V dropped 2 bases and J dropped 4; count of bases not matched to a gene: 10. The CDR3 totals 17 residues. The CDR3: CATSDSRPSGFYNEQFF. Written as DNA, the CDR3 is TGTGCCACCAGTGATTCCCGACCTAGCGGCTTTTACAATGAGCAGTTCTTC.

With respect to this clonotype: A read error may account for a junction end that differs from germline. The chain has TRBV7-7 and TRBJ1-5, with TRBD1 matching 9 bases. Germline CDR1 reads SSHAT; CDR2 reads FNYEAQ (reference sequence). This CDR3 region has 16 residues. The DNA for the CDR3 is TGTGCTAGCAGCGATGACGACGGGACAGGGTATCAGCCCCAGCATTTT. Translated: CASSDDDGTGYQPQHF.

This clonotype came up a few times. In DNA form, the CDR3 reads TGTGCCAGTAGTATAGGGCAGGGGCCTTCCAATGAGCAGTTCTTC. Protein product: CASSIGQGPSNEQFF. The J gene is TRBJ2-1, the V gene TRBV19; weak D call: TRBD1 (6 bases). CDR1 LNHDA and CDR2 SQIVND come from the germline V gene (reference sequence). The V end lost 1 base, the J end lost 6 bases, and 13 bases lay between the germline ends. The CDR3 sequence is 15 residues long.

This clonotype has at least ten counts. This chain links TRBV2 with TRBJ1-6; the D gene is possibly TRBD1 (5 bases). The CDR3 runs to 13 residues. V lost 5 bases and J lost 6, with 8 bases in between. Germline V gene data show CDR1 as SNHLY and CDR2 as FYNNEI. This CDR3 reads CASSLGGNSPLHF. The CDR3 DNA sequence: TGTGCCAGCAGTCTCGGGGGTAATTCACCCCTCCACTTT.

The chain uses TRBV5-1 and TRBJ2-5; TRBD1 aligns across 8 bases. Germline V gene lookup returns CDR1 SGHRS and CDR2 YFSETQ. This CDR3 is 16 amino acids long. V lost 4 bases, J lost 5 bases, and 13 bases stayed unmatched. Written as DNA, the CDR3 is TGCGCCAGCAGCCCACGGGGCAGGGGGCGAATTGAGACCCAGTACTTC. Its translation is CASSPRGRGRIETQYF.

The chain joins TRBV9 to TRBJ2-1, with TRBD2 identical over 9 bases. Germline values: CDR1 SGDLS, CDR2 YYNGEE. The ends lost 4 bases at V and 5 bases at J; junction bases unmatched: 16. The CDR3 has 18 residues. CDR3 nucleotide sequence: TGTGCCAGCAGCCCGCGGGCGGGAGGGACTGCAGCACACAATGAGCAGTTCTTC. Its translation is CASSPRAGGTAAHNEQFF.

The chain couples TRBV4-2 to TRBJ2-7; D ambiguous. With 0 bases removed from V and 0 bases from J, the gap between germline ends came to 9 bases. Germline V CDR1 and CDR2: LGHNA, YNFKEQ. CDR3 length equals 15 residues. The CDR3: CASSQEESGSYEQYF. CDR3 in DNA: TGTGCCAGCAGCCAAGAAGAATCAGGCTCCTACGAGCAGTACTTC.

This clonotype has ten or more counts. V usage is TRBV11-1 and J usage is TRBJ2-2, with D perhaps TRBD2 (6 bases). There are 16 residues in the CDR3. From germline, CDR1 is SGHAT and CDR2 FQDESV (reference sequence). Trimming removed 6 bases from V and 4 bases from J, with 18 bases in between. CDR3 nucleotide sequence: TGTGCCAGCAGATCCCAGCGGGTACGGGGCACCGGGGAGCTGTTTTTT. Protein: CASRSQRVRGTGELFF.

This clonotype was counted once. V and J are TRBV3-1 and TRBJ2-2, with 10 bases that match TRBD2. CDR3 length: 14 residues. V was clipped by 8 bases and J by 7 bases; unmatched bases: 7. Germline values: CDR1 LGHDT, CDR2 YNNKEL (reference sequence). CDR3 residues: CASGLAGVVGELFF. The DNA of the CDR3 is TGTGCCAGCGGGCTAGCGGGAGTGGTCGGGGAGCTGTTTTTT.

This clonotype has just one count. This chain connects TRBV24-1 to TRBJ2-5; 9 nucleotides match TRBD1. Germline-derived CDR1 and CDR2 are KGHDR and SFDVKD. The CDR3 totals 15 residues. With V trimmed by 5 bases and J by 5 bases, 8 bases remained unmatched. CDR3: CATSGSGTGSETQYF. The DNA for the CDR3 is TGTGCCACCAGTGGCTCCGGGACAGGGTCCGAGACCCAGTACTTC.

This sequence joins TRBV28 and TRBJ2-2; 11 nucleotides align to TRBD1. Germline V gives CDR1 MDHEN, CDR2 SYDVKM. The V gene end was trimmed by 4 bases and the J gene end by 5 bases; junction bases not matched to a gene: 9. The CDR3 has 17 residues. The CDR3 protein is CASSYSWGTGGTGELFF. The CDR3 region has the DNA TGTGCCAGCAGTTACTCCTGGGGGACAGGGGGGACCGGGGAGCTGTTTTTT.

This clonotype was detected a few times. The chain joins TRBV6-1 to TRBJ1-2; 9 nucleotides line up with TRBD1. After removal of 5 bases from V and 8 bases from J, the junction contained 18 bases not matched to a gene. The CDR3 consists of 17 residues. Germline V gene data show CDR1 as MNHNS and CDR2 as SASEGT. The CDR3 region is CASSSPGQGSRMKGYTF. The DNA for the CDR3 is TGTGCCAGCAGTTCGCCGGGACAGGGCAGTAGGATGAAGGGCTACACCTTC.

This chain uses TRBV5-1 with TRBJ1-2; 8 nucleotides align to TRBD1. J lost 6 bases, V lost 3 bases, and 4 bases had no gene match. Germline V gene data show CDR1 as SGHRS and CDR2 as YFSETQ. The length of the CDR3 is 13 residues. The DNA of the CDR3 is TGCGCCAGCAGCTCCGGACAGGGTAATGGCTACACCTTC. It specifies CASSSGQGNGYTF. The full variable domain, rest sourced from reference TRBV5-1 and TRBJ1-2, is KAGVTQTPRYLIKTRGQQVTLSCSPISGHRSVSWYQQTPGQGLQFLFEYFSETQRNKGNFPGRFSGRQFSNSRSEMNVSTLELGDSALYLCASSSGQGNGYTFGSGTRLTVV.

This clonotype was detected a few times. This rearrangement joins TRBV28 to TRBJ1-4, with D uncertain. CDR3 length: 14 amino acids. Germline CDR1 reads MDHEN; CDR2 reads SYDVKM. V was trimmed by 4 bases and J by 3 bases, leaving 9 bases between them. CDR3 sequence (DNA): TGTGCCAGCAGTTGGGGAGCAGCTAATGAAAAACTGTTTTTT. Translation: CASSWGAANEKLFF.

The V call is TRBV5-4, the J call TRBJ1-1; TRBD1 agrees at 8 bases. The CDR3 runs 15 residues. Germline CDR1 SGHNT, CDR2 YYREEE (reference sequence). V shed 3 bases and J 1 base; nucleotides not matched to a gene: 5. CDR3 sequence reads: CASSSQTGANTEAFF. For the CDR3, the DNA is TGTGCCAGCAGCTCTCAGACAGGGGCGAACACTGAAGCTTTCTTT.

The sample holds many counts of this clonotype. The chain employs TRBV7-8 and TRBJ1-2, with TRBD1 as a possible D gene (6 bases). The CDR3 totals 14 residues. Deletions cut 4 bases from V and 4 bases from J, with 13 bases between. Per the germline V gene, CDR1 is SGHVS and CDR2 is FQNEAQ. The CDR3 DNA sequence: TGTGCCAGCAGCTCACAGGGTTTTGGCTATGGCTACACCTTC. This translates into CASSSQGFGYGYTF.

The V and J genes are TRBV4-3 and TRBJ2-1; 9 nucleotides align to TRBD2. Germline values: CDR1 LGHNA, CDR2 YSLEER. The V gene end was trimmed by 1 base and the J gene end by 0 bases; junction bases not matched to a gene: 10. This CDR3 has 19 residues. CDR3 amino acids: CASSQGLAAYTSSYNEQFF. In nucleotides, the CDR3 is TGCGCCAGCAGCCAAGGACTAGCGGCCTACACGAGCTCCTACAATGAGCAGTTCTTC.

This sequence joins TRBV3-1 and TRBJ2-7; TRBD2 aligns across 7 bases. The V gene's germline CDR1 is LGHDT and CDR2 YNNKEL (reference sequence). V lost 3 bases, J lost 2 bases, and 4 bases stayed unmatched. The CDR3 covers 14 residues. CDR3 sequence (DNA): TGTGCCAGCAGCCAGGGACTACCCCCCTACGAGCAGTACTTC. Protein: CASSQGLPPYEQYF.

The V and J genes are TRBV20-1 and TRBJ2-1, with 8 bases aligning to TRBD2. Germline-derived CDR1 and CDR2 are DFQATT and SNEGSKA (reference sequence). With V trimmed by 0 bases and J by 3 bases, 1 base remained unmatched. The CDR3 spans 14 residues. In DNA, the CDR3 is TGCAGTGCTAGAGAACTAGCGGTCTACAATGAGCAGTTCTTC. It encodes CSARELAVYNEQFF.

This clonotype occurred a few times. The V gene is TRBV30, the J gene TRBJ1-5; D perhaps matches TRBD1 (5 bases). Germline V lookup: CDR1 GTSNPN, CDR2 SVGIG (reference sequence). V lost 0 bases to trimming and J lost 2 bases, with 11 bases between them. This CDR3 has 15 residues. In DNA, the CDR3 is TGTGCCTGGAGTGTCGGGGGATTAGGCAATCAGCCCCAGCATTTT. This encodes CAWSVGGLGNQPQHF.

This clonotype was found many times. The chain is built from TRBV6-2 or TRBV6-3 and TRBJ1-5; the D is unclear. This CDR3 region has 14 residues. V lost 2 bases, J lost 9 bases, and 14 bases lay in between. Looked up from germline, CDR1 is MNHEY and CDR2 is SVGEGT. The CDR3: CASSYPGVFGPQHF. In DNA, the CDR3 is TGTGCCAGCAGTTACCCTGGGGTGTTCGGGCCCCAGCATTTT.

There are many counts of this clonotype. This chain uses TRBV18 with TRBJ1-1; no clear D. CDR3 length: 13 amino acids. The germline gives CDR1 KGHSH, CDR2 LQKENI. Deletions cut 5 bases from V and 1 base from J, with 8 bases between. CDR3 sequence (DNA): TGTGCCAGCTCAAGGACGACGAACACTGAAGCTTTCTTT. Protein product: CASSRTTNTEAFF.

This clonotype was recorded many times. CDR3 sequence reads: CASSSTSGGLYSNQPQHF. Here the CDR3 DNA reads TGTGCCAGCAGTTCGACTTCGGGGGGTCTATATAGCAATCAGCCCCAGCATTTT. The chain joins TRBV28 to TRBJ1-5, with D possibly TRBD1 on 5 matching bases. Trimming took 4 bases from V and 0 from J, leaving 19 bases between them. Germline V lookup: CDR1 MDHEN, CDR2 SYDVKM. The CDR3 totals 18 residues.